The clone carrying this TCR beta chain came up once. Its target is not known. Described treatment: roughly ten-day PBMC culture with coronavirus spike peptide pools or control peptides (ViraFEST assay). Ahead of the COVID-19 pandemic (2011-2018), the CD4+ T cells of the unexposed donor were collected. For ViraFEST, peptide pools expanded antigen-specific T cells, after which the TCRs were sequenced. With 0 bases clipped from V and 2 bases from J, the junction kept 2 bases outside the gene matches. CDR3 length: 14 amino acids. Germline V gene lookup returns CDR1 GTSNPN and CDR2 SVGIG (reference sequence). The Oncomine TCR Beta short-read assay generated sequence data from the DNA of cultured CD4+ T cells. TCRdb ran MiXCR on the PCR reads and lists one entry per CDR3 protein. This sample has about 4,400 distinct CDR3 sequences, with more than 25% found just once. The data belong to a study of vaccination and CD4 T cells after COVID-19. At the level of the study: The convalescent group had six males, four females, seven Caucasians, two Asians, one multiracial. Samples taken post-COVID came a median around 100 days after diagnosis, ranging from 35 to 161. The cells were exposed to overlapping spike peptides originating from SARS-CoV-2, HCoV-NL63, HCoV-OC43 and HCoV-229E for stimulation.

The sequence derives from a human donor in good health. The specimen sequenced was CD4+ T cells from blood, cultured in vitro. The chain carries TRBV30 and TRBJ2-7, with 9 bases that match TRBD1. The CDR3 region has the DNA TGTGCCTGGAGTGTAGGACAGGGGACCTACGAGCAGTACTTC. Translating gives CAWSVGQGTYEQYF.